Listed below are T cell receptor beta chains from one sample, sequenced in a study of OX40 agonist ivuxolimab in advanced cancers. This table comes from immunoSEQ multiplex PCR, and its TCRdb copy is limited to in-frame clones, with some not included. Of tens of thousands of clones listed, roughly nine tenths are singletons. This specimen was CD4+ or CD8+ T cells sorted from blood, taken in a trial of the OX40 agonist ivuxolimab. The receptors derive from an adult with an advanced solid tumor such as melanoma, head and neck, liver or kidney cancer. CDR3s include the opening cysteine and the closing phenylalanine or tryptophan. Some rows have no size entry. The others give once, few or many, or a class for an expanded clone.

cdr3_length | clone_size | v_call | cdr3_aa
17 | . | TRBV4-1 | CASSQVAFSGGAYEQYF
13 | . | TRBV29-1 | CSVEGDRPYEQYF
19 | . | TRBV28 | CASSTYPKTSGRRADTQYF
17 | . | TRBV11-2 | CASSLGGGSGGTDTQYF
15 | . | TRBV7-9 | CASSFRPSGHNEQFF
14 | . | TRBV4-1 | CASSPTGSGNTIYF
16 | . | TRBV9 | CASSVAGTGGLETQYF
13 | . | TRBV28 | CASTPSNGETQYF
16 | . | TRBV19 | CTSSIFLGTEFYEQYF
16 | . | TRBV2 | CASRSPLAGSTDTQYF
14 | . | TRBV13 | CASSLERGYYGYTF
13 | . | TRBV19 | CASRGSGTYEQYF
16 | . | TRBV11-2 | CASSPSGTSVYNEQFF
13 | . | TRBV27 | CASSLGQHYGYTF
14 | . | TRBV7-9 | CASSLVGQNYGYTF
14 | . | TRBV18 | CASSPVPSYNEQFF
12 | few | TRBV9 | CASSPANTEAFF
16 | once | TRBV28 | CASSFSPLANTGELFF
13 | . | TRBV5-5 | CASSLRVPQPQHF
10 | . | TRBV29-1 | CSVQGGEQFF
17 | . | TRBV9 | CASSVSVGRVNTGELFF
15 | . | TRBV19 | CASSTGLGYDYEQYF
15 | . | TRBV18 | CASSPAGWSSYEQYF